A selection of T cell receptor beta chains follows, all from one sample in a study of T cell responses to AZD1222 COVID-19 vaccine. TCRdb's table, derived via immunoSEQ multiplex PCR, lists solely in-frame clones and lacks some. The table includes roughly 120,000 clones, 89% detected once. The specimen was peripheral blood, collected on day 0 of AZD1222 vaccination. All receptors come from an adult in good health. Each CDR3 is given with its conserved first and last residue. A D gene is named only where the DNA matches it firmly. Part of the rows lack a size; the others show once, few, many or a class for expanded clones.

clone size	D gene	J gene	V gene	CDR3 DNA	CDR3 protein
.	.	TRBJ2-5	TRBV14	TGTGCCAGCAGCCAGGGGGTCGGGGAGACCCAGTACTTC	CASSQGVGETQYF
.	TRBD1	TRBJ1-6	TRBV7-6	TGTGCCAGCCAGGGACAGGTCAATTCACCCCTCCACTTT	CASQGQVNSPLHF
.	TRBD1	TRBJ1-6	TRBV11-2	TGTGCCAGCAGCATCCGACAGGGGAATTCACCCCTCCACTTT	CASSIRQGNSPLHF
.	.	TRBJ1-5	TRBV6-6	TGTGCCAGCAGTTTTGGGGGGAATCAGCCCCAGCATTTT	CASSFGGNQPQHF
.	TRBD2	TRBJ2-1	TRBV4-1	TGCGCCAGCAGCCAGGGGACTAGCGGGATTCGGGTCGAGCAGTTCTTC	CASSQGTSGIRVEQFF
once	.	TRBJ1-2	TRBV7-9	TGTGCCAGCAGCTTAGGTGAGACGTCCTATGGCTACACCTTC	CASSLGETSYGYTF
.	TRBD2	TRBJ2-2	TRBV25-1	TGTGCCAGCAGTGAGGCTAGCGGGACTGGCGGGGAGCTGTTTTTT	CASSEASGTGGELFF
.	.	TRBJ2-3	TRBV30	TGTGCCTGGAGTGTCCAGGGCCCCGATACGCAGTATTTT	CAWSVQGPDTQYF
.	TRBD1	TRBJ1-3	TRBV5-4	TGTGCCAGCAGCTATGGACAGGAGAACGGAAACACCATATATTTT	CASSYGQENGNTIYF
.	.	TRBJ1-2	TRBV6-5	TGTGCCAGCAGTCCCGAGTGGAGGTATGGCTACACCTTC	CASSPEWRYGYTF
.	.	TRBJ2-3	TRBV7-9	TGTGCCAGCAGCCCCCCCTGGGCGGGGAACACAGATACGCAGTATTTT	CASSPPWAGNTDTQYF
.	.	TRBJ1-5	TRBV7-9	TGTGCCAGCAGCTTAATCCGGGGGCGTTCCGATGACAATCAGCCCCAGCATTTT	CASSLIRGRSDDNQPQHF
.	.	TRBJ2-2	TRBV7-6	TGTGCCAGCAGCCAAGTCCCGAACACCGGGGAGCTGTTTTTT	CASSQVPNTGELFF
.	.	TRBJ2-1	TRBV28	TGTGCCAGCAGTATTAGGGGCAATGAGCAGTTCTTC	CASSIRGNEQFF
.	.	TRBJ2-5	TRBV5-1	TGCGCCAGCAGCTTGGGGGGGAGGACAGGAAAAGAGACCCAGTACTTC	CASSLGGRTGKETQYF
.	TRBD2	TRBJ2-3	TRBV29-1	TGCAGCGTTGGAACGGGGGGGAACACAGATACGCAGTATTTT	CSVGTGGNTDTQYF
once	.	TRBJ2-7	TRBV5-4	TGTGCCAGCAGCTTGTACAGCTACGAGCAGTACTTC	CASSLYSYEQYF
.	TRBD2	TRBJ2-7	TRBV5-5	TGTGCCAGCAGCTTATTCGGAGCGGGAGTTGACGAGCAGTACTTC	CASSLFGAGVDEQYF
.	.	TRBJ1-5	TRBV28	TGTGCCAGCAGTTTCATTGGGGGTAGCAATCAGCCCCAGCATTTT	CASSFIGGSNQPQHF
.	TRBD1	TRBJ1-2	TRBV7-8	TGTGCCAGCAGCCCCTACAGGGGGCCGGGCTATGGCTACACCTTC	CASSPYRGPGYGYTF
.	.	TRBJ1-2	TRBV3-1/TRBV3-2	TGTGCCAGCAGCCCCCTGACTGTGGGTGGCTACACCTTC	CASSPLTVGGYTF